The next 13 T cell receptor beta chains were all read from a single sample in a study of molecular identifiers for immune sequencing clone quantification. TCRdb redid the calling of the PCR reads with MiXCR, one entry per CDR3 protein. The sample lists more than 300,000 distinct CDR3 sequences, about 22% occurring once. The sample was naive CD8+ T cells from blood, with Jurkat cell RNA spiked in. Subset given: FACS-sorted CD8+CD4-CCR7+CD45RA+ naive T cells. Receptor source: a human donor in good health. Some libraries in this study had Jurkat cell RNA spiked in.

On this clonotype itself: This may be a read error, as it is one base from a much larger clone. This sequence joins TRBV4-2 and TRBJ2-7, with no clear D. Germline V gives CDR1 LGHNA, CDR2 YNFKEQ. This CDR3 contains 14 residues. V gave up 5 bases and J gave up 0 bases, with 11 bases separating them. This CDR3 reads CASSSGYDSYEQYF. CDR3 sequence (DNA): TGTGCCAGCAGCTCCGGCTACGACTCCTACGAGCAGTACTTC.

This clonotype was detected only a few times. The CDR3 spells CSVDLQGWNEQFF. The CDR3 bases are TGCAGCGTTGACTTACAAGGCTGGAATGAGCAGTTCTTC. J is TRBJ2-1 and V is TRBV29-1; D ambiguous. This CDR3 has 13 residues. V was shortened by 3 bases and J by 7 bases, with 13 bases between the two germline ends. Germline CDR1 reads SQVTM; CDR2 reads ANQGSEA.

The sample holds many counts of this clonotype. The rearrangement uses TRBV7-8 and TRBJ2-1; D is possibly TRBD2 (5 bases). Trimming cost V 2 bases and J 7 bases, with 15 bases left between them. Germline V gene data show CDR1 as SGHVS and CDR2 as FQNEAQ. The CDR3 runs 15 residues. CDR3 region: CASSLTGILGNEQFF. The DNA of the CDR3 is TGTGCCAGCAGCTTAACCGGGATCCTGGGGAATGAGCAGTTCTTC. Filled out from reference TRBV7-8 and TRBJ2-1, the complete variable domain reads GAGVSQSPRYKVAKRGQDVALRCDPISGHVSLFWYQQALGQGPEFLTYFQNEAQLDKSGLPSDRFFAERPEGSVSTLKIQRTQQEDSAVYLCASSLTGILGNEQFFGPGTRLTVL.

The chain uses TRBV7-3 and TRBJ2-2; possibly TRBD1 for D (6 bases). Trimming stripped 3 bases from V and 5 bases from J, with 13 bases between. The CDR3 covers 15 residues. Germline V gene sequence: CDR1 SGHTA, CDR2 FQGTGA. Here the CDR3 DNA reads TGTGCCAGCAGCTTCTCAGGGGTGACAACCGGGGAGCTGTTTTTT. It yields the protein CASSFSGVTTGELFF. Full variable domain (remainder filled in from reference TRBV7-3 and TRBJ2-2): GAGVSQTPSNKVTEKGKYVELRCDPISGHTALYWYRQSLGQGPEFLIYFQGTGAADDSGLPNDRFFAVRPEGSVSTLKIQRTERGDSAVYLCASSFSGVTTGELFFGEGSRLTVL.

This clonotype was counted only a few times. The chain employs TRBV11-3 and TRBJ2-3; D perhaps matches TRBD2 (6 bases). Looked up from germline, CDR1 is SGHNT and CDR2 is YENEEA. Deletions cut 5 bases from V and 6 bases from J, with 15 bases between. The CDR3 is 14 amino acids. The CDR3 protein is CASSPRLVGDTQYF. CDR3 coding DNA: TGTGCCAGCAGCCCGAGACTAGTCGGGGATACGCAGTATTTT. Combining the CDR3 with reference TRBV11-3 and TRBJ2-3 gives the whole variable domain EAGVVQSPRYKIIEKKQPVAFWCNPISGHNTLYWYLQNLGQGPELLIRYENEEAVDDSQLPKDRFSAERLKGVDSTLKIQPAELGDSAVYLCASSPRLVGDTQYFGPGTRLTVL.

This clonotype was detected ten times or more. This chain links TRBV7-8 with TRBJ1-1; D gene unclear. CDR1 SGHVS and CDR2 FQNEAQ come from the germline V gene. V was clipped by 1 base and J by 0 bases, with 6 bases between them. The CDR3 has 14 amino acids. The chain's CDR3 is CASSLVDLNTEAFF. The CDR3 DNA follows: TGTGCCAGCAGCTTAGTGGATCTGAACACTGAAGCTTTCTTT.

This clonotype was recorded many times. As DNA, the CDR3 is TGTGCCAGCAGTCCTCTAGCGGTGTCCTACAATGAGCAGTTCTTC. Translating gives CASSPLAVSYNEQFF. V and J are TRBV6-4 and TRBJ2-1, with 7 bases fitting TRBD2. This CDR3 is built from 15 residues. CDR1 is MRHNA and CDR2 is SNTAGT in the germline V gene. V gave up 5 bases and J gave up 1 base; unmatched junction bases: 5.

The rearrangement uses TRBV7-6 and TRBJ1-2, with a possible D match to TRBD1 (5 bases). The ends were cut back, 6 bases at V and 7 bases at J, with 12 bases in the middle. Germline-derived CDR1 and CDR2 are SGHVS and FNYEAQ. CDR3 length: 12 residues. CDR3 nucleotide sequence: TGTGCCAGCAGTTCTGCCGGGGGTGGCTACACCTTC. This codes for CASSSAGGGYTF. Together with reference TRBV7-6 and TRBJ1-2, the CDR3 gives the full variable domain: GAGVSQSPRYKVTKRGQDVALRCDPISGHVSLYWYRQALGQGPEFLTYFNYEAQQDKSGLPNDRFSAERPEGSISTLTIQRTEQRDSAMYRCASSSAGGGYTFGSGTRLTVV.

This clonotype showed up just once. A single base separates this from a much larger clone, so it may be a read error. The chain has TRBV12-3 or TRBV12-4 and TRBJ2-1; D uncertain. CDR3 size: 17 residues. This CDR3 reads CAGSLSLRVESYNEQFF. Written as DNA, the CDR3 is TGTGCCGGCAGTTTAAGCTTGAGAGTAGAATCCTACAATGAGCAGTTCTTC.

Of note for this clonotype: The junction departs from germline at one end; a sequencing error may be responsible. V gene TRBV19 combines with J gene TRBJ2-7; no reliable D call. Germline lookup yields CDR1 LNHDA and CDR2 SQIVND (reference sequence). The CDR3 consists of 14 residues. CDR3 sequence reads: CASSIEARNYGQYF. The CDR3 nucleotides read TGTGCCAGTAGTATAGAAGCCAGAAACTACGGGCAGTACTTC.

At least ten counts were recorded for this clonotype. V and J are TRBV6-7 and TRBJ2-3; the D gene is possibly TRBD2 (8 bases). TRBV6-7 is labeled an ORF, and its function is uncertain. Trimming shortened V by 0 bases and J by 3 bases, and 13 bases separated the two germline ends. This CDR3 is built from 16 residues. The CDR3 reads CASSYSREGQTDTQYF. CDR3 DNA sequence: TGTGCCAGCAGTTACTCCCGGGAGGGACAGACAGATACGCAGTATTTT.

For this clonotype: Since a much larger clone is just one base distant, this may be a read error. The V and J genes are TRBV12-3 or TRBV12-4 and TRBJ2-7, with D possibly matching TRBD1 (6 bases). The CDR3 is 12 residues long. The CDR3 DNA reads TGTACCAGCAGTTCAGGGGTGAACGAGCAGTACTTC. Its translation: CTSSSGVNEQYF.

This clonotype was picked up many times. The genes are TRBV28 and TRBJ2-7, with 11 nucleotides matching TRBD2. CDR1 and CDR2 (germline): MDHEN, SYDVKM. With V trimmed by 3 bases and J by 12 bases, 10 bases remained unmatched. The CDR3 has 14 residues. DNA of the CDR3: TGTGCCAGCAGTTTCAGGCTAGCGGGAGGCCCCGGGTACTTC. As protein: CASSFRLAGGPGYF. Supplemented by reference TRBV28 and TRBJ2-7, the full variable domain reads DVKVTQSSRYLVKRTGEKVFLECVQDMDHENMFWYRQDPGLGLRLIYFSYDVKMKEKGDIPEGYSVSREKKERFSLILESASTNQTSMYLCASSFRLAGGPGYFGPGTRLTVT.